These 7 T cell receptor beta chains share one sample of origin, sequenced in a study of shared clonotypes between healthy human individuals. Data came from immunoSEQ multiplex PCR; TCRdb stores just in-frame clones and leaves some out. The sample lists 450,000 to 500,000 clones; around 80% were seen once. The specimen sequenced was PBMCs. These receptors all come from a woman between 40 and 50 years old in good health. Some clones in this sample may be carry-over from other donors' samples.

V gene TRBV2 combines with J gene TRBJ2-7; 8 nucleotides align to TRBD2. Germline V gene lookup returns CDR1 SNHLY and CDR2 FYNNEI. The CDR3 runs 14 residues. With 5 bases clipped from V and 6 bases from J, the junction kept 9 bases outside the gene matches. The DNA for the CDR3 is TGTGCCAGCAGTAGCCGGCGGGAGGTTGCCGAGCAGTACTTC. Translating it yields CASSSRREVAEQYF. Based on the CDR3 plus reference TRBV2 and TRBJ2-7, the full variable domain is EPEVTQTPSHQVTQMGQEVILRCVPISNHLYFYWYRQILGQKVEFLVSFYNNEISEKSEIFDDQFSVERPDGSNFTLKIRSTKLEDSAMYFCASSSRREVAEQYFGPGTRLTVT.

The V and J genes are TRBV5-1 and TRBJ1-3, with D perhaps TRBD1 (6 bases). The V and J ends lost 6 bases and 0 bases respectively, with 19 bases between them. This CDR3 is built from 17 residues. In germline, CDR1 is SGHRS, CDR2 YFSETQ. The CDR3 here is CASTPGNRAHSGNTIYF. Written as DNA, the CDR3 is TGCGCCAGCACCCCAGGAAACAGGGCGCACTCTGGAAACACCATATATTTT.

The chain employs TRBV29-1 and TRBJ1-2; 9 nucleotides match TRBD1. The CDR3 contains 12 residues. V lost 7 bases, J lost 7 bases, and 7 bases stayed unmatched. Germline CDR1 and CDR2: SQVTM and ANQGSEA. The CDR3 here is CSGLDRGGGYTF. The CDR3 coding sequence is TGCAGCGGGCTGGACAGGGGCGGTGGCTACACCTTC.

The chain couples TRBV28 to TRBJ2-5; the D gene is possibly TRBD2 (5 bases). The J call is doubtful: the DNA matches TRBJ2-7 better. Germline assignment: CDR1 MDHEN and CDR2 SYDVKM. This CDR3 spans 13 amino acids. The DNA for the CDR3 is TGTGCCAGCAGTGAGGGTGCAGTTCACGAGCAGTACTTC. It codes for CASSEGAVHEQYF.

In its sample, this clone was seen once. This chain connects TRBV7-8 to TRBJ2-1; weak D call: TRBD1 (5 bases). Germline V lookup: CDR1 SGHVS, CDR2 FQNEAQ. The CDR3 has 14 amino acids. The ends were cut back, 7 bases at V and 3 bases at J, with 13 bases in the middle. CDR3 DNA: TGTGCCAGCAACCAAGGGGTTGTCTACAATGAGCAGTTCTTC. This encodes CASNQGVVYNEQFF.

V and J are TRBV25-1 and TRBJ1-1; D perhaps matches TRBD1 (5 bases). The V end lost 5 bases, the J end lost 12 bases, and 19 bases lay between the germline ends. The CDR3 length is 13 residues. Per the germline V gene, CDR1 is MGHDK and CDR2 is SYGVNS. CDR3 region: CASSHSDGTTTFF. The CDR3 DNA sequence: TGTGCCAGCAGTCACTCTGACGGGACGACAACTTTCTTT. The whole variable domain, filled in from reference TRBV25-1 and TRBJ1-1, reads EADIYQTPRYLVIGTGKKITLECSQTMGHDKMYWYQQDPGMELHLIHYSYGVNSTEKGDLSSESTVSRIRTEHFPLTLESARPSHTSQYLCASSHSDGTTTFFGQGTRLTVV.

The chain carries TRBV7-8 and TRBJ2-2; D ambiguous. Germline values: CDR1 SGHVS, CDR2 FQNEAQ. The CDR3 totals 16 residues. The V gene lost 7 bases and the J gene lost 3 bases, with 18 bases spanning the gap. The CDR3 DNA sequence: TGTGCCAGCAATTCCTGGACCTTCGGCGACACCGGGGAGCTGTTTTTT. This codes for CASNSWTFGDTGELFF.